Sequencing of this TCR beta chain was carried out in a study of blood T cell repertoires in COVID-19. The CDR3 is 13 amino acids. The V gene end was trimmed by 6 bases and the J gene end by 4 bases; junction bases not matched to a gene: 5. As regards this clone: This may be a read error: a much more frequent sequence differs by one nucleotide.

Assay: immunoSEQ multiplex PCR; the TCRdb copy retains only in-frame clones and omits some. The profile shows about 110,000 clones, approximately 67% of them singletons. This TCR derives from an older woman with acute or convalescent COVID-19. This chain links TRBV12-3 or TRBV12-4 with TRBJ1-2, with 7 bases matching TRBD1. Source material: peripheral blood. The CDR3 DNA sequence: TGTGCCAGCAGCTTGGACAGGTTCTATGGCTACACCTTC. Protein sequence: CASSLDRFYGYTF.